Listed below are T cell receptor beta chains from one sample, sequenced in a study of blood T cell repertoires in COVID-19. Here immunoSEQ multiplex PCR was the method, and the copy in TCRdb shows in-frame clones only, minus some. The data contain hundreds of thousands of clones, approximately 86% of them singletons. Sequencing was done on a sample of PBMCs or T cells enriched from blood (not recorded which). The receptors were gathered from a woman aged 45-60 years with acute COVID-19. Each CDR3 is given with its conserved first and last residue. D genes are given only for firm matches. A row's size may be missing; if present it is once, few, many or a size class.

v_call,d_call,j_call,clone_size,cdr3_aa,cdr3_nt
TRBV12-3/TRBV12-4,NA,TRBJ2-3,NA,CASSPQVADTQYF,TGTGCCAGCAGTCCACAAGTGGCAGATACGCAGTATTTT
TRBV6-5,TRBD2,TRBJ2-1,NA,CASQITSPGGNEQFF,TGTGCCAGCCAAATAACTAGCCCCGGGGGGAATGAGCAGTTCTTC
TRBV9,TRBD2,TRBJ2-3,NA,CASSVDGRVTDTQYF,TGTGCCAGCAGCGTAGACGGGAGGGTAACAGATACGCAGTATTTT
TRBV6-1,TRBD2,TRBJ2-3,NA,CASSDTNLKGLAGFTDTQYF,TGTGCCAGCAGTGACACAAACTTAAAAGGACTAGCGGGATTCACAGATACGCAGTATTTT
TRBV5-1,NA,TRBJ1-6,NA,CASRTSGTVNSPLHF,TGCGCCAGCAGAACAAGTGGCACAGTAAATTCACCCCTCCACTTT
TRBV9,NA,TRBJ1-2,NA,CASSVGSMVNYGYTF,TGTGCCAGCAGCGTTGGGAGCATGGTGAACTATGGCTACACCTTC
TRBV19,NA,TRBJ1-2,NA,CASIGGIGYGYTF,TGTGCCAGTATTGGGGGGATTGGGTATGGCTACACCTTC
TRBV7-9,NA,TRBJ2-5,NA,CASSPSVETQYF,TGTGCCAGCAGCCCCTCCGTTGAGACCCAGTACTTC
TRBV18,TRBD2,TRBJ2-1,NA,CASSPPEGRAYNEQFF,TGTGCCAGCTCACCACCGGAAGGGAGGGCCTACAATGAGCAGTTCTTC
TRBV7-3,NA,TRBJ2-2,NA,CASSLMGQNTGELFF,TGTGCCAGCAGCTTAATGGGACAGAACACCGGGGAGCTGTTTTTT
TRBV27,TRBD1,TRBJ2-7,NA,CASRSTGPSNYEQYF,TGTGCCAGCAGATCGACAGGGCCATCTAACTACGAGCAGTACTTC
TRBV19,NA,TRBJ2-7,NA,CASSLARGSSYEQYF,TGTGCCAGTAGTCTGGCCCGAGGAAGCTCCTACGAGCAGTACTTC
TRBV2,NA,TRBJ1-1,NA,CASRTGGGANTEAFF,TGTGCCAGCAGGACTGGGGGGGGAGCGAACACTGAAGCTTTCTTT
TRBV6-2/TRBV6-3,NA,TRBJ2-7,NA,CASSYSRSWDSPYEQYF,TGTGCCAGCAGTTACTCCCGAAGCTGGGACTCGCCCTACGAGCAGTACTTC
TRBV5-1,TRBD1,TRBJ2-2,once,CASSLGQGHTGELFF,TGCGCCAGCAGCTTAGGACAGGGTCACACCGGGGAGCTGTTTTTT
TRBV5-4,TRBD1,TRBJ1-2,once,CASSSWTGGHGYTF,TGTGCCAGCAGCTCCTGGACAGGGGGCCATGGCTACACCTTC
TRBV18,NA,TRBJ1-1,once,CASSPQSMRAEAFF,TGTGCCAGCTCCCCGCAGTCGATGAGGGCTGAAGCTTTCTTT
TRBV7-8,NA,TRBJ1-1,once,CASSLEGRAFMNTEAFF,TGTGCCAGCAGCTTAGAAGGCAGGGCTTTTATGAACACTGAAGCTTTCTTT
TRBV9,NA,TRBJ2-5,NA,CASSSMLGAGLGETQYF,TGTGCCAGCAGTTCCATGCTGGGGGCGGGTTTGGGAGAGACCCAGTACTTC
TRBV5-1,TRBD2,TRBJ2-3,NA,CASSRQPGLAGDDTQYF,TGCGCCAGCAGCCGCCAGCCGGGACTAGCGGGCGACGATACGCAGTATTTT
TRBV28,NA,TRBJ1-6,few,CASSFLQLNSPLHF,TGTGCCAGCAGTTTCCTACAGTTGAATTCACCCCTCCACTTT
TRBV5-1,TRBD2,TRBJ2-1,NA,CASRGGLAAGNEQFF,TGCGCCAGCAGGGGCGGACTAGCGGCGGGGAATGAGCAGTTCTTC
TRBV4-3,TRBD2,TRBJ2-2,few,CASSQLSGSPTGELFF,TGCGCCAGCAGCCAACTCAGCGGGAGCCCCACCGGGGAGCTGTTTTTT
TRBV27,NA,TRBJ1-5,NA,CASSLGGRGANQPQHF,TGTGCCAGCAGTTTGGGGGGGCGCGGAGCGAATCAGCCCCAGCATTTT
TRBV27,TRBD1,TRBJ1-1,NA,CASSLSETGYTEAFF,TGTGCCAGCAGTTTATCCGAGACAGGGTACACTGAAGCTTTCTTT
TRBV7-2,TRBD1,TRBJ1-2,NA,CASSLPGQANYGYTF,TGTGCCAGCAGCCTTCCGGGACAGGCTAACTATGGCTACACCTTC
TRBV12-3/TRBV12-4,NA,TRBJ2-3,NA,CASSTESTDTQYF,TGTGCCAGCAGTACGGAGAGCACAGATACGCAGTATTTT
TRBV27,NA,TRBJ2-7,NA,CASRSTGTEQYF,TGTGCCAGTCGTTCGACAGGGACTGAGCAGTACTTC
TRBV2,TRBD2,TRBJ2-7,NA,CASSPQAGGPHEQYF,TGTGCCAGCAGTCCCCAAGCGGGAGGGCCCCACGAGCAGTACTTC
TRBV11-2,NA,TRBJ1-2,NA,CASSLDLGLKSDYGYTF,TGTGCCAGCAGCTTAGATTTAGGACTCAAATCGGACTATGGCTACACCTTC
TRBV4-1,NA,TRBJ2-5,NA,CASSQGLLGRQETQYF,TGCGCCAGCAGCCAAGGACTACTGGGTAGGCAAGAGACCCAGTACTTC
TRBV27,NA,TRBJ1-1,NA,CASSLWGGMTEAFF,TGTGCCAGCAGTTTATGGGGCGGCATGACTGAAGCTTTCTTT
TRBV6-6,TRBD2,TRBJ2-1,once,CASSHTSHGLDYNEQFF,TGTGCCAGCAGTCATACCAGCCACGGACTAGATTACAATGAGCAGTTCTTC
TRBV29-1,NA,TRBJ1-3,NA,CSVVGVNGNTIYF,TGCAGCGTTGTAGGGGTAAACGGAAACACCATATATTTT
TRBV18,NA,TRBJ1-4,NA,CASSRVRATNEKLFF,TGTGCCAGCTCCCGAGTTCGGGCAACTAATGAAAAACTGTTTTTT
TRBV9,TRBD1,TRBJ2-2,NA,CASSLRGQGNAGELFF,TGTGCCAGCAGCTTAAGAGGACAGGGGAACGCCGGGGAGCTGTTTTTT
TRBV5-1,TRBD2,TRBJ2-1,NA,CASSHTSGVYNEQFF,TGCGCCAGCAGCCACACTAGCGGAGTTTACAATGAGCAGTTCTTC
TRBV5-4,TRBD2,TRBJ2-1,NA,CASSSPGLAGNEQFF,TGTGCCAGCAGCAGTCCGGGACTAGCGGGCAATGAGCAGTTCTTC
TRBV6-5,NA,TRBJ1-1,once,CASSLGLRAFF,TGTGCCAGCAGTTTAGGACTAAGAGCTTTCTTT
TRBV6-5,NA,TRBJ2-2,NA,CASRRMTDSGELFF,TGTGCCAGCAGACGGATGACAGACTCCGGGGAGCTGTTTTTT
TRBV11-2,NA,TRBJ1-1,NA,CASSSWRTRRLTEAFF,TGTGCCAGCAGCTCCTGGAGGACGCGGCGCTTGACTGAAGCTTTCTTT
TRBV15,NA,TRBJ1-1,NA,CATSRVQGPEAFF,TGTGCCACCAGCAGAGTTCAGGGGCCTGAAGCTTTCTTT
TRBV27,NA,TRBJ1-1,few,CASSQWGGGAEITEAFF,TGTGCCAGCAGTCAGTGGGGTGGGGGCGCGGAGATCACTGAAGCTTTCTTT
TRBV24-1,TRBD2,TRBJ2-2,NA,CATSEGTSSGGELFF,TGTGCCACCAGTGAGGGGACTAGCTCCGGCGGGGAGCTGTTTTTT
TRBV6-5,NA,TRBJ2-7,NA,CASSSMREQYF,TGTGCCAGCAGTTCTATGAGGGAGCAGTACTTC
TRBV30,TRBD2,TRBJ2-3,NA,CAWSGRLAGGPGSTDTQYF,TGTGCCTGGAGTGGTAGACTAGCGGGAGGGCCGGGTAGCACAGATACGCAGTATTTT
TRBV4-2,NA,TRBJ2-3,NA,CASSQVKGVVKGTDTQYF,TGTGCCAGCAGCCAAGTCAAGGGAGTCGTTAAGGGCACAGATACGCAGTATTTT
TRBV9,NA,TRBJ1-1,NA,CASSDRVDTEVFF,TGTGCCAGCAGCGACAGGGTCGACACTGAAGTTTTCTTT
TRBV19,NA,TRBJ2-4,NA,CASSIGWAGDIQYF,TGTGCCAGTAGTATAGGGTGGGCCGGGGACATTCAGTACTTC
TRBV28,NA,TRBJ1-4,NA,CASSSRGIQEKLFF,TGTGCCAGCAGTTCAAGGGGGATCCAGGAAAAACTGTTTTTT
TRBV19,NA,TRBJ2-7,NA,CASSMADEQYF,TGTGCCAGTAGTATGGCGGACGAGCAGTACTTC